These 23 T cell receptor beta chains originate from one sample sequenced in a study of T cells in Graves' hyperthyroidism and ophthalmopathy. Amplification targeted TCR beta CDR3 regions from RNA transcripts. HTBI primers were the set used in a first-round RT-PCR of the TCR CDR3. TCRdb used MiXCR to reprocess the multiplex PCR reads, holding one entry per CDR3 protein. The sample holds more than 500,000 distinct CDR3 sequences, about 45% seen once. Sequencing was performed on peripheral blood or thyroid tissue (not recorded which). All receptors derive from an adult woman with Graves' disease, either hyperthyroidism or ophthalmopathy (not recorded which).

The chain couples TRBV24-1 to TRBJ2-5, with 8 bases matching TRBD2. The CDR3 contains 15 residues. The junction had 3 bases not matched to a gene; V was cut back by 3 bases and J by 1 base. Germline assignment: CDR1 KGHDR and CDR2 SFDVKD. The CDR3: CATSDASGFQETQYF. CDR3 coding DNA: TGTGCCACCAGTGATGCTAGCGGGTTCCAAGAGACCCAGTACTTC.

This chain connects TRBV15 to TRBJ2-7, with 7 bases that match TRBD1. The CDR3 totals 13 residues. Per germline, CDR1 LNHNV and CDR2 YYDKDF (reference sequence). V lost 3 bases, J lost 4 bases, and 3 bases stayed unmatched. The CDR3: CATSRGQTYEQYF. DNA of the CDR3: TGTGCCACCAGCAGGGGACAGACGTACGAGCAGTACTTC.

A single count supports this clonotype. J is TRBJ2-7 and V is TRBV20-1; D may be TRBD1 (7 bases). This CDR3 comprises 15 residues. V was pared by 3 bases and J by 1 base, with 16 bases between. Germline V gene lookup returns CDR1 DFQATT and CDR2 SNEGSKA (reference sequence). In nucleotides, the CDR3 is TGCAGTGCTAGCCGGCGGGACAGCATATCCTACGAGCAGTACTTC. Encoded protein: CSASRRDSISYEQYF.

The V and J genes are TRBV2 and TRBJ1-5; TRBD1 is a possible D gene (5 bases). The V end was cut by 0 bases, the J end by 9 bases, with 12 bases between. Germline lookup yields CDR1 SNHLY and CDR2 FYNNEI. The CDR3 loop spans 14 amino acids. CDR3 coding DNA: TGTGCCAGCAGTGAAGCGGGAGGGGTAATGCCCCAGCATTTT. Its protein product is CASSEAGGVMPQHF.

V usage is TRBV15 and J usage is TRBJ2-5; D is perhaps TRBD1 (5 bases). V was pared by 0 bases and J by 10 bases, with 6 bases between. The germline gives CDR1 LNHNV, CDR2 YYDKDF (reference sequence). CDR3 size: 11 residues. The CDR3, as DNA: TGTGCCACCAGCAGAGAAAGGGGCCAGTACTTC. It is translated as CATSRERGQYF.

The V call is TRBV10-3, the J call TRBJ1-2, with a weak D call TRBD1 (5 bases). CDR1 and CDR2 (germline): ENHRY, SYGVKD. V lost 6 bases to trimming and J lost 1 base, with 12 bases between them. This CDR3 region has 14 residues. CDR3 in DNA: TGTGCCATCAGGGGGGTCGGCCTTAACTATGGCTACACCTTC. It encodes CAIRGVGLNYGYTF.

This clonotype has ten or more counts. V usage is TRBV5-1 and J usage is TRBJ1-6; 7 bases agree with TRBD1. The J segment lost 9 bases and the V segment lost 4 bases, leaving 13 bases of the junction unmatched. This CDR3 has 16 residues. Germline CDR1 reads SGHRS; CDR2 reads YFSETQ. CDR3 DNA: TGCGCCAGCAGCCCCCAGGGGGACGTCGGATCTTCACCCCTCCACTTT. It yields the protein CASSPQGDVGSSPLHF. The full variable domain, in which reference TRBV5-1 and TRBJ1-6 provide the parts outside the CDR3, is KAGVTQTPRYLIKTRGQQVTLSCSPISGHRSVSWYQQTPGQGLQFLFEYFSETQRNKGNFPGRFSGRQFSNSRSEMNVSTLELGDSALYLCASSPQGDVGSSPLHFGNGTRLTVT.

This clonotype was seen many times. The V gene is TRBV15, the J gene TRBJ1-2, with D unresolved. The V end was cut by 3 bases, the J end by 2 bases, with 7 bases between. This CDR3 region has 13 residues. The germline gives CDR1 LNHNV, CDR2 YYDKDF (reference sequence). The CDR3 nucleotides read TGTGCCACCAGCAGTGACCGAAACTATGGCTACACCTTC. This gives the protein CATSSDRNYGYTF. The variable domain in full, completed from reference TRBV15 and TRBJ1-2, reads DAMVIQNPRYQVTQFGKPVTLSCSQTLNHNVMYWYQQKSSQAPKLLFHYYDKDFNNEADTPDNFQSRRPNTSFCFLDIRSPGLGDTAMYLCATSSDRNYGYTFGSGTRLTVV.

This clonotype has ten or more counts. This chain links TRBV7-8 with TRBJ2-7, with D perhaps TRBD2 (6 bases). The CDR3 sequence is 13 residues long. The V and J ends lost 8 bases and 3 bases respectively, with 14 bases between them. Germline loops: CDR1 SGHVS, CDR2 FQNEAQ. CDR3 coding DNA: TGTGCCAGCGCGGGAAAGGGCCGCTACGAGCAGTACTTC. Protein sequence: CASAGKGRYEQYF.

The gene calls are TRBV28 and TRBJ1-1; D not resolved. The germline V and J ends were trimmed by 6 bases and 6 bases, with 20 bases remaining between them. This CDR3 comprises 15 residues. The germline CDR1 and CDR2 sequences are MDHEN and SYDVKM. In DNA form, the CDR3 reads TGTGCCAGCAGATCGGACCGGGCGGGGTTCGCTGAAGCTTTCTTT. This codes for CASRSDRAGFAEAFF.

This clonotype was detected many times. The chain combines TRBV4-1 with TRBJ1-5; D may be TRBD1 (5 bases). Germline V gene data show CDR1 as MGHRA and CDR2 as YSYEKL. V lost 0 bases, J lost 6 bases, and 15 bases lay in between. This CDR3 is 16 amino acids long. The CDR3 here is CASSQDRGDAFQPQHF. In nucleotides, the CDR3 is TGCGCCAGCAGCCAAGATCGAGGGGATGCCTTTCAGCCCCAGCATTTT.

The CDR3 bases are TGTGCCAGCAGTTACACGGGGCGCGGCTACACCTTC. As protein: CASSYTGRGYTF. This sequence joins TRBV6-5 and TRBJ1-2, with D possibly being TRBD1 (5 bases). V gave up 2 bases and J gave up 8 bases, with 9 bases separating them. This CDR3 comprises 12 residues. Germline V CDR1 and CDR2: MNHEY, SVGAGI.

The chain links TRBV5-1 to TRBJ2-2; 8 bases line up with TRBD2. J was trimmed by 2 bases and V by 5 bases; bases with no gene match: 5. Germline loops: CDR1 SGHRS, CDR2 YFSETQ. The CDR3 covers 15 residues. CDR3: CASRLAGPNTGELFF. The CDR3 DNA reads TGCGCCAGCAGATTAGCGGGACCCAACACCGGGGAGCTGTTTTTT. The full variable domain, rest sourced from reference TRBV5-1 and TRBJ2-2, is KAGVTQTPRYLIKTRGQQVTLSCSPISGHRSVSWYQQTPGQGLQFLFEYFSETQRNKGNFPGRFSGRQFSNSRSEMNVSTLELGDSALYLCASRLAGPNTGELFFGEGSRLTVL.

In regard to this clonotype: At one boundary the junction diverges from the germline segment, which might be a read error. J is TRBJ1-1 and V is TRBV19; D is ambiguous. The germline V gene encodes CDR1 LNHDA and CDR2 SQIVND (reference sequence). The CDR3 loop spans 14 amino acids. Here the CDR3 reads CASSIGQAPTEAFF. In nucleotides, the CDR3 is TGCGCCAGTAGTATTGGGCAGGCGCCCACTGAAGCTTTCTTT.

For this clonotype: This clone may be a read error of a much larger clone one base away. The CDR3 region has the DNA TGTGCCAGCAGCTCGACAGGGACGAGAAACACCATATATTTT. It translates to CASSSTGTRNTIYF. This chain connects TRBV4-2 to TRBJ1-3, with 7 bases aligning to TRBD1. With 5 bases clipped from V and 5 bases from J, the junction kept 6 bases outside the gene matches. This CDR3 is 14 amino acids long. Germline CDR1 LGHNA, CDR2 YNFKEQ.

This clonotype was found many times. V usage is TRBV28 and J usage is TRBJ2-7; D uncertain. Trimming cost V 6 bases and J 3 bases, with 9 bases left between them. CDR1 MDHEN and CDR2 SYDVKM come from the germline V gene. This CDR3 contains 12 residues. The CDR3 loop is CASSSPNYEQYF. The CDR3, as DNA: TGTGCCAGCAGCTCCCCCAACTACGAGCAGTACTTC.

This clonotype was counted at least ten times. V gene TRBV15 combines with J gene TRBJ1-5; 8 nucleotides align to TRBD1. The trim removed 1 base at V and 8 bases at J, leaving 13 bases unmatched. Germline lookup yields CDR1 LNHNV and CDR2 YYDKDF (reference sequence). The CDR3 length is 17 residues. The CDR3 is CATSRVPRDRPGEPQHF. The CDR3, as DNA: TGTGCCACCAGCAGAGTCCCCCGGGACAGGCCGGGCGAGCCCCAGCATTTT.

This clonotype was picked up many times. CDR3 loop: CASTVQGDTGELFF. The CDR3, as DNA: TGTGCCAGCACTGTGCAGGGGGACACCGGGGAGCTGTTTTTT. The rearrangement links TRBV6-1 to TRBJ2-2; 7 nucleotides match TRBD1. The CDR3 runs 14 residues. Losses at the gene ends were 7 bases for V and 3 bases for J; bases not matched to a gene: 5. The V gene's germline CDR1 is MNHNS and CDR2 SASEGT.

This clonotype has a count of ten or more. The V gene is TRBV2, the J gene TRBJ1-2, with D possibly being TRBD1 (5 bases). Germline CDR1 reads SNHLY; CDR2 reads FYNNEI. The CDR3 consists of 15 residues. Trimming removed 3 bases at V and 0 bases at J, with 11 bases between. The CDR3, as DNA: TGTGCCAGCAGTGACGGGGGAACGGCTAACTATGGCTACACCTTC. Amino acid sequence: CASSDGGTANYGYTF.

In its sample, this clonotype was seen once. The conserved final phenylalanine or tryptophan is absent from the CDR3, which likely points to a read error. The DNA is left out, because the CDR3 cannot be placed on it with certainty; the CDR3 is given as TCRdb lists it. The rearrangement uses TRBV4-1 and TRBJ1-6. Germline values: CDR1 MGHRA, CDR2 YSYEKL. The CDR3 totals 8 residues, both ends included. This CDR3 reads CASSPTER.

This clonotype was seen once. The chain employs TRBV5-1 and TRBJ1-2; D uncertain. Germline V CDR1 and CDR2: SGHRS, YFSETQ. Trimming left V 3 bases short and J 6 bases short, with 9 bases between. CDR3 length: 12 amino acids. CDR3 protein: CASSSSRDGYTF. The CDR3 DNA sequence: TGCGCCAGCAGCTCGTCCCGGGATGGCTACACCTTC. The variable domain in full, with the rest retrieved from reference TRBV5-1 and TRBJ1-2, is KAGVTQTPRYLIKTRGQQVTLSCSPISGHRSVSWYQQTPGQGLQFLFEYFSETQRNKGNFPGRFSGRQFSNSRSEMNVSTLELGDSALYLCASSSSRDGYTFGSGTRLTVV.

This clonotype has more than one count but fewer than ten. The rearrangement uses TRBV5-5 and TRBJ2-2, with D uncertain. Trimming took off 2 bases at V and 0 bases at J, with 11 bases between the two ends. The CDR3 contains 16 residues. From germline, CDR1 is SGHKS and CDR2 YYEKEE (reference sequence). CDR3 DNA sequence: TGTGCCAGCAGCTTAACGGTCTCCGCGAACACCGGGGAGCTGTTTTTT. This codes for CASSLTVSANTGELFF.

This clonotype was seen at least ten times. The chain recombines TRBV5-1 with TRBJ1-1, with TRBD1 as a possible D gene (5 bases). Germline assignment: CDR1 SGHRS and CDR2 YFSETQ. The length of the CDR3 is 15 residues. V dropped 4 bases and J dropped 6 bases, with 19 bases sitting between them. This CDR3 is CASSVTQGGEAEAFF. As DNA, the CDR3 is TGCGCCAGCAGCGTAACCCAGGGTGGGGAGGCTGAAGCTTTCTTT.